This T cell receptor (beta chain) emerged from a study of response to subunit inactivated influenza vaccine. TCRdb reprocessed the RT-PCR reads via MiXCR and lists one record per CDR3 protein. Of under 200,000 distinct CDR3 sequences listed, over 9.5% are singletons. The trim removed 2 bases at V and 2 bases at J, leaving 4 bases unmatched. CDR3 length: 16 amino acids. Germline V gene data show CDR1 as ENHRY and CDR2 as SYGVKD. In addition, the sample was reused for a study of T cells expressing NK-cell markers. From that second work: In generating TCR beta cDNA, 5'RACE template switching with UMIs was used. Cells sorted as CD3+CD56+NKG2C+, CD3+CD56+NKG2C- and CD3+CD56-NKG2C+ T cells supplied the TCR beta repertoires. Just one sequenced donor of eight was HCMV-seronegative, while seven were seropositive. CD8+ T cells in 5 or 6 donors included dominant NKG2C+ clonotypes at about 1.0-7.5%. The same clonotypes also predominated in the CD3+CD56-NKG2C+ fraction of a few donors.

Sample: CD8+ T cells sorted from PBMCs, taken approximately 13 days after vaccination. The rearrangement uses TRBV10-3 and TRBJ2-3; TRBD2 matches at 10 bases. The receptor comes from a man aged 50-60 years who received an inactivated influenza vaccine. CDR3 coding DNA: TGTGCCATCAGTGAGGGACTAGCGGTACTCACAGATACGCAGTATTTT. Its translation is CAISEGLAVLTDTQYF.